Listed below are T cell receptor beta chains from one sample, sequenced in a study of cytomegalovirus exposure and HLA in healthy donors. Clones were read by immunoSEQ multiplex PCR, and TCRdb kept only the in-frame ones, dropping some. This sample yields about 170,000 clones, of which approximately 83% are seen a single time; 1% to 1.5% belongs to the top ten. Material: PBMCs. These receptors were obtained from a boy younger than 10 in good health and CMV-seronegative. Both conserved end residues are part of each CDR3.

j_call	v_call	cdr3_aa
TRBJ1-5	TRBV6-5	CASSQTGTGQPQHF
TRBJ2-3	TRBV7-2	CASSLDGVDTQYF
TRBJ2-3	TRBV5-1	CASSFDRTGGPDTQYF
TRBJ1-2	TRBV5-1	CASSSGLIYGYTF
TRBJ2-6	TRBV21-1	CASSNRPGNYSGANVLTF
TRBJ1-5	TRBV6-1	CASSPGGRGYQPQHF
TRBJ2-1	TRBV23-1	CASSQEGRGSYNEQFF
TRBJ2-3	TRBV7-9	CASSLGTSGSPDTQYF
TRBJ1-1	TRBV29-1	CSVSGMNTEAFF
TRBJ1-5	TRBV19	CASSIPGQIRAGHF
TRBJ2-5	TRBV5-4	CASSTGQAQETQYF
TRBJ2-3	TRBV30	CAWSLTSGASDTQYF
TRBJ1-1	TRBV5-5	CASSFAGTVNTEAFF
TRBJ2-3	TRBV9	CASSVELITDTQYF
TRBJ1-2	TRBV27	CASSFDRGDGYTF
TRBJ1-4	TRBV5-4	CASSLAGGLEKLFF
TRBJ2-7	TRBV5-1	CASSLGLAGVSEQYF
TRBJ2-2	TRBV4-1	CASSQPLAGGYTGELFF
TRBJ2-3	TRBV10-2	CASSDAGGRGDTQYF
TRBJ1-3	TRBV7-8	CASSLGDRESGNTIYF
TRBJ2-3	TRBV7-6	CASSLVIQRPTSTDTQYF
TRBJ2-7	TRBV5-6	CASSLRLAGVYEQYF
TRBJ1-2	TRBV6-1	CASSNAGGKGYTF
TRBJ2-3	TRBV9	CASSVEGGGALDTQYF
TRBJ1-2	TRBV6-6	CASSYSGNYGYTF
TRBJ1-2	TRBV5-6	CASSSDRKNYGYTF
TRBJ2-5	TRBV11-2	CASSLVASGGAREETQYF
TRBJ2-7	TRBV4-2	CASSPLAGTNSYEQYF
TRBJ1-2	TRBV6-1	CATSLDRANYGYTF
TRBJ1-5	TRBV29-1	CSVRTGTNQPQHF
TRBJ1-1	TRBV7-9	CAGNSQVNTEAFF
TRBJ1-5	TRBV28	CASWRTGRQGSNQPQHF
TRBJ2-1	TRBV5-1	CASSLAGAYNEQFF
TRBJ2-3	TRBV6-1	CASSYTRGAGDTQYF
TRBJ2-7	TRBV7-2	CASSLDAVSYEQYF
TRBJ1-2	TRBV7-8	CASRDTSNYGYTF
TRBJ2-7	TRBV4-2	CASSQERIGTTYEQYF
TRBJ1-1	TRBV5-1	CASSPGGGLNTEAFF
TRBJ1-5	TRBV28	CASSHPGGNKQPQHF
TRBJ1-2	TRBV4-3	CASSQDQPGNYGYTF
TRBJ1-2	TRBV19	CASHRGNYGYTF
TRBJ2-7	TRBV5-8	CASSGGQGGRNEQYF
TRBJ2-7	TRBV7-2	CASSYDREYYEQYF
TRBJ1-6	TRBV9	CASSVAGNSPLHF
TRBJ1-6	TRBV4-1	CASSRGTAEGSPLHF
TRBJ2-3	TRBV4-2	CASSQYIGDTDTQYF
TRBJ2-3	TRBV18	CASSSTQASTDTQYF
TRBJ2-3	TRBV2	CASSFGLRADTQYF
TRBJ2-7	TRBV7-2	CASSQRQGYSYEQYF
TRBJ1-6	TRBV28	CASSSDRAASPLHF
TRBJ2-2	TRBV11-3	CASSTQDRGRDTGELFF
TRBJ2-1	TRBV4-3	CASSQLGASYNEQFF
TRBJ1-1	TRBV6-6	CASSYSREVTEAFF
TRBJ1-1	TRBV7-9	CASSEVGQGTNTEAFF